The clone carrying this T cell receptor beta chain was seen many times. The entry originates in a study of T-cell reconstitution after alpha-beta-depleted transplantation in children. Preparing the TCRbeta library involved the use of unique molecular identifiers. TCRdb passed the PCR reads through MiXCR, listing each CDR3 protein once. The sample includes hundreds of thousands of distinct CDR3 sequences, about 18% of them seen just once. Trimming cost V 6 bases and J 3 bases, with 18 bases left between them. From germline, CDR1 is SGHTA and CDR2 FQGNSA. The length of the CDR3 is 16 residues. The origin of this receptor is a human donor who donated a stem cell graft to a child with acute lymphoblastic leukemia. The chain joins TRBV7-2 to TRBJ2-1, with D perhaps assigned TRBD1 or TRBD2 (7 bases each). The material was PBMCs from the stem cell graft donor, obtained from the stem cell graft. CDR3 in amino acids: CASREGSRGGYNEQFF. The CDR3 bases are TGTGCCAGCAGGGAAGGGTCCAGGGGGGGCTACAATGAGCAGTTCTTC.